This T cell receptor beta chain was profiled in a study of technical replicates of blood from a handful of donors. Data came from immunoSEQ multiplex PCR; TCRdb stores just in-frame clones and leaves some out. This sample has tens of thousands of clones; 85% to 95% occur once, and the top ten carry about 0.37%. Germline V gene sequence: CDR1 SGDLS, CDR2 YYNGEE. The CDR3 covers 14 residues. V lost 3 bases and J lost 7; bases outside the gene matches: 3. This clone was seen once. The sequence came from a human donor in good health. The sequenced sample was T cells isolated from PBMCs. V and J are TRBV9 and TRBJ2-7; TRBD2 aligns across 14 bases. DNA of the CDR3: TGTGCCAGCAGCGGGGGACTAGCGGGAGTAGAGCAGTACTTC. It specifies CASSGGLAGVEQYF.